Reported below is one TCR beta chain. Its antigen is still unknown. The V gene end was trimmed by 0 bases and the J gene end by 0 bases; junction bases not matched to a gene: 8. The CDR3 runs 20 residues. Per germline, CDR1 SGHDN and CDR2 FVKESK. This entry belongs to a study of cytomegalovirus exposure and HLA in healthy donors. Points from the study as a whole: Excluded: some indistinguishable V segments such as TRBV6-2 and TRBV6-3. The study put around 180 TCR beta chains on its list as cytomegalovirus-associated. A later look showed TCR association rates differing by HLA locus, highest for DRB1 and lowest for HLA-C. Most likely, a cluster of highly shared sequence variants arose as a sequencing artifact.

The study ran its PCR with 60 Vbeta and 13 Jbeta primers. The data were produced by immunoSEQ multiplex PCR, yet TCRdb's version contains in-frame clones alone and is incomplete. The data contain about 98,000 clones, around 67% of them singletons. The source of this sequence is a male donor in good health and CMV-seronegative. Sample: PBMCs. V and J are TRBV14 and TRBJ2-6; TRBD2 matches 10 bases. This chain's CDR3 is CASSQEWALAGVSGANVLTF. CDR3 DNA: TGTGCCAGCAGCCAAGAATGGGCGCTAGCGGGAGTCTCTGGGGCCAACGTCCTGACTTTC.